This section outlines one T cell receptor beta chain sequence together with its context. This clonotype occurred a few times. What antigen it recognizes has not been identified. No clone much larger than this one lies a single base away; base qualities are absent. Compared with germline, V lacks 0 bases and J lacks 9 bases; bases without a gene match: 4. The CDR3 goes from the cysteine to the phenylalanine over 15 residues. Just CDR3 DNA is preserved here, 45 bases in frame from base 1. CDR1 SGHRS and CDR2 YFSETQ are derived from the germline V gene. Library creation used RT-PCR. Instrument on record: NextSeq 550. TCRdb reprocessed the public reads (quality trimming at Q25 with fastp, clone calling with MiXCR) and kept in-frame beta chains. Rows with a matching CDR3 protein are joined into one entry that keeps the most common DNA and genes. A total of about 160,000 distinct CDR3 sequences appear in this sample, approximately 24% of them only once. The top ten hold 26% of the sample.

The data originate from a study of patients and donors after allogeneic stem cell transplantation (dated by TCRdb to the early 2020s). What was sequenced was blood, either unsorted or a sorted T cell fraction (not recorded which). The TCR sequence derives from a human donor who was either an allogeneic HSCT recipient or a stem cell or donor lymphocyte infusion donor (not recorded which). It is not recorded whose cells these are; they may come from a transplant donor. The V and J segments used are TRBV5-1 and TRBJ2-1; TRBD2 agrees with 12 junctional bases. The DNA sequence is as follows: TGCGCCAGCAGCTTGGGAACTAGCGGGAGGTTTGAGCAGTTCTTC. Its coded protein is CASSLGTSGRFEQFF.